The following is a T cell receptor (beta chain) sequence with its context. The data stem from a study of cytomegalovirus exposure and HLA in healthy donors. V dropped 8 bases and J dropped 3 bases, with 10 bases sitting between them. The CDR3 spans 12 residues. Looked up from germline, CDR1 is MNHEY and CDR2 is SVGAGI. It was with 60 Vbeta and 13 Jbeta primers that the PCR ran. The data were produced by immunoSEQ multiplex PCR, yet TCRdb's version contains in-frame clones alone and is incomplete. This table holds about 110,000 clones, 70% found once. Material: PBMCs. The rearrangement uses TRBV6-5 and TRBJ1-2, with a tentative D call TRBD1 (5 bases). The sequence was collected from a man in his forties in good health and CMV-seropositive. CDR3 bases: TGTGCCAGCTTCGGAGGGGACTATGGCTACACCTTC. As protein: CASFGGDYGYTF.